This T cell receptor (beta chain) was obtained from a study of T cells after yellow fever vaccination. TCRdb re-analysed the 5' RACE reads in MiXCR, keeping a single row per CDR3 protein. The sample yields 550,000 or so distinct CDR3 sequences, under 25% seen once. This clonotype appeared a few times. Germline loops: CDR1 SGHAT, CDR2 FQDESV (reference sequence). The V end was cut by 5 bases, the J end by 1 base, with 18 bases between. The CDR3 covers 18 residues. V gene TRBV11-1 combines with J gene TRBJ1-6; D remains unclear. The TCR sequence derives from a man younger than 45 who received the YFV17D yellow fever vaccine. The material sequenced was PBMCs, taken 15 days after the yellow fever booster vaccination. The CDR3 bases are TGTGCCAGCAGCCGGACTTCTCAATTAGGGTCCTATAATTCACCCCTCCACTTT. It specifies CASSRTSQLGSYNSPLHF.